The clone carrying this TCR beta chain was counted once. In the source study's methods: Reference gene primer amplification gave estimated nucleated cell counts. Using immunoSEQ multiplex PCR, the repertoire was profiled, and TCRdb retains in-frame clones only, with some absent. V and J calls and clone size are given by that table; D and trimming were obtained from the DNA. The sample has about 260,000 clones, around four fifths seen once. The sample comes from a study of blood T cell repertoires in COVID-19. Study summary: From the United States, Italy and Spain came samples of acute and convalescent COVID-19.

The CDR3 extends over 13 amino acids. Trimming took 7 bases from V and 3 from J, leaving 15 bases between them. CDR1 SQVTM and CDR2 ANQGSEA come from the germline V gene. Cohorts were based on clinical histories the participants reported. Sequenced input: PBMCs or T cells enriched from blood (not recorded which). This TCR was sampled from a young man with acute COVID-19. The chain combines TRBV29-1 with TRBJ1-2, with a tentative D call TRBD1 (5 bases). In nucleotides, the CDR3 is TGCAGCGCCATGGGGCAGGGCGACTATGGCTACACCTTC. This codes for CSAMGQGDYGYTF. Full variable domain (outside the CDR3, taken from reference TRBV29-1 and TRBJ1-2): SAVISQKPSRDICQRGTSLTIQCQVDSQVTMMFWYRQQPGQSLTLIATANQGSEATYESGFVIDKFPISRPNLTFSTLTVSNMSPEDSSIYLCSAMGQGDYGYTFGSGTRLTVV.